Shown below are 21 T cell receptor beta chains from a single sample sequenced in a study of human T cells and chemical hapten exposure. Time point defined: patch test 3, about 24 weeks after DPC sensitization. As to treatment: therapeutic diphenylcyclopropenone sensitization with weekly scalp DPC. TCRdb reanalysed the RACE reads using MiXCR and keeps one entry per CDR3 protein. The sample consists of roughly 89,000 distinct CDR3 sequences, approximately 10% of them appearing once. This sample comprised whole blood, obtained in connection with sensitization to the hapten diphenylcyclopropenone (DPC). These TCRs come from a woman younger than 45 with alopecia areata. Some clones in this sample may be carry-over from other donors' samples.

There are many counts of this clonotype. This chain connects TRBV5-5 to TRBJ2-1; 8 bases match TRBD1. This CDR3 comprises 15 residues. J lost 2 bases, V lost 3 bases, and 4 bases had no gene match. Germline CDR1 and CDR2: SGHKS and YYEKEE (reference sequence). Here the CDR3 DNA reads TGTGCCAGCAGCTCTACAGGGGGTCCCTACAATGAGCAGTTCTTC. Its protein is CASSSTGGPYNEQFF.

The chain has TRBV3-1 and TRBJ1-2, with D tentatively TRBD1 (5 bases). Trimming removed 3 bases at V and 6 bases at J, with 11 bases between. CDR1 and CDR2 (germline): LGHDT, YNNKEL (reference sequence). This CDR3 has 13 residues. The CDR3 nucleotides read TGTGCCAGCAGCCATGGGACGGGTAATGGCTACACCTTC. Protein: CASSHGTGNGYTF.

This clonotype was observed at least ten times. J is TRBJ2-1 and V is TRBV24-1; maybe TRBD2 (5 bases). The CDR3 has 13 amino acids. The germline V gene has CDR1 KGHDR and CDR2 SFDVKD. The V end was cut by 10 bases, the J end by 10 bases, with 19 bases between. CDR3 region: CATADPRADEQFF. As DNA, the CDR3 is TGTGCCACTGCGGACCCTAGAGCGGACGAGCAGTTCTTC.

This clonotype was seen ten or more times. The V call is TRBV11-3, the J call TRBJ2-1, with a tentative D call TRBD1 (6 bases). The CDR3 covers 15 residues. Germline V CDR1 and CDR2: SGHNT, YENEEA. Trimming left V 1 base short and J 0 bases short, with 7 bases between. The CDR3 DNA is TGTGCCAGCAGCTTAGGGACAGCCTCCTACAATGAGCAGTTCTTC. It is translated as CASSLGTASYNEQFF. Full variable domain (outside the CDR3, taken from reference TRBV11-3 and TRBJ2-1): EAGVVQSPRYKIIEKKQPVAFWCNPISGHNTLYWYLQNLGQGPELLIRYENEEAVDDSQLPKDRFSAERLKGVDSTLKIQPAELGDSAVYLCASSLGTASYNEQFFGPGTRLTVL.

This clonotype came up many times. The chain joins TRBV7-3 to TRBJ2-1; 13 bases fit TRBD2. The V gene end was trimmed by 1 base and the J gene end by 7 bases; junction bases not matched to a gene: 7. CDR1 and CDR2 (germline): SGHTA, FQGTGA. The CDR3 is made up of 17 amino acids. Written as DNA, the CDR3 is TGTGCCAGCAGCTTAAATCGGGGACTAGCGGGAAAAAATGAGCAGTTCTTC. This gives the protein CASSLNRGLAGKNEQFF.

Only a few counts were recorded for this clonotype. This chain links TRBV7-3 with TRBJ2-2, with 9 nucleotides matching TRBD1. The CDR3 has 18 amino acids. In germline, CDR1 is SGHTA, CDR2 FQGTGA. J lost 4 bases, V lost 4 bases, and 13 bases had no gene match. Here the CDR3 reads CASSSSTTGGAGTGELFF. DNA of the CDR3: TGTGCCAGCAGCTCGTCCACTACAGGGGGCGCGGGCACCGGGGAGCTGTTTTTT.

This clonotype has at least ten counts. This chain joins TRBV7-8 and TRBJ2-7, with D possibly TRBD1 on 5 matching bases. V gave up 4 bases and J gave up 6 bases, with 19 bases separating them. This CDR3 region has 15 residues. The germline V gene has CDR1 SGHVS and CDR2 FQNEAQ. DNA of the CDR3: TGTGCCAGCAGCTCAACGGACACGGTACTACTCGAGCAGTACTTC. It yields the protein CASSSTDTVLLEQYF.

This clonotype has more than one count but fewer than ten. The DNA for the CDR3 is TGCGCCAGCAGCTTGAGGGTTTCCGGGACTAGCGGGGCCCAAGAGACCCAGTACTTC. It specifies CASSLRVSGTSGAQETQYF. The chain uses TRBV5-1 and TRBJ2-5; TRBD2 aligns across 13 bases. J lost 1 base, V lost 1 base, and 10 bases had no gene match. This CDR3 has 19 amino acids. The germline gives CDR1 SGHRS, CDR2 YFSETQ.

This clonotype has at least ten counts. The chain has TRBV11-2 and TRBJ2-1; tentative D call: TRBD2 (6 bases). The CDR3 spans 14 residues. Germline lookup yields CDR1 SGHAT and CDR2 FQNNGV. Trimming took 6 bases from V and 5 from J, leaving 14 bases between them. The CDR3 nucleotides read TGTGCCAGCAGGAAGGATTTAGCGGACAATGAGCAGTTCTTC. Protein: CASRKDLADNEQFF.

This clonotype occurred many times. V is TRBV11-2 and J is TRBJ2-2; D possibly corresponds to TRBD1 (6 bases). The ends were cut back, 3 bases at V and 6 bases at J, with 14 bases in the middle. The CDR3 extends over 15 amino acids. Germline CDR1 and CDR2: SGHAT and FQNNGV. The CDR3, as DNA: TGTGCCAGCAGCTTGGATGACAGGACGGCCGGGGAGCTGTTTTTT. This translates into CASSLDDRTAGELFF.

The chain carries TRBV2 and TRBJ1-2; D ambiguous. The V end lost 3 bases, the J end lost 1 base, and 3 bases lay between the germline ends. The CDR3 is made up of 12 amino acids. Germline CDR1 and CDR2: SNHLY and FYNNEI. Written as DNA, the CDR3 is TGTGCCAGCAGTGAGAGTAACTATGGCTACACCTTC. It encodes CASSESNYGYTF.

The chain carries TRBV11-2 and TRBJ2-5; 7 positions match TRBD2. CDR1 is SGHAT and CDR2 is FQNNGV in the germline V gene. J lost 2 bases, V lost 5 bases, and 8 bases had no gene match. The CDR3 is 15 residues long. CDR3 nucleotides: TGTGCCAGCAGCCTCAAGCTAGCGGCGCAAGAGACCCAGTACTTC. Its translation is CASSLKLAAQETQYF.

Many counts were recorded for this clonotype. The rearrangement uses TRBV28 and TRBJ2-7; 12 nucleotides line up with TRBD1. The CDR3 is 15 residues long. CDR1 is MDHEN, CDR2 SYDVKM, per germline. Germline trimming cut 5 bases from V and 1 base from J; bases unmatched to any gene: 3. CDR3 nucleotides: TGTGCCAGCAGTCCGGGACAGGGGGCTTCCTACGAGCAGTACGTC. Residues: CASSPGQGASYEQYV.

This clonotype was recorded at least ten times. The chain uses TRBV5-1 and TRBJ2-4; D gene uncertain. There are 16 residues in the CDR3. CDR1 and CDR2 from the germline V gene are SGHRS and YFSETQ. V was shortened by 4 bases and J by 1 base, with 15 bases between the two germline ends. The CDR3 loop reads CASSPSEVGAKNIQYF. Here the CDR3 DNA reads TGCGCCAGCAGCCCGTCTGAGGTCGGGGCCAAAAACATTCAGTACTTC.

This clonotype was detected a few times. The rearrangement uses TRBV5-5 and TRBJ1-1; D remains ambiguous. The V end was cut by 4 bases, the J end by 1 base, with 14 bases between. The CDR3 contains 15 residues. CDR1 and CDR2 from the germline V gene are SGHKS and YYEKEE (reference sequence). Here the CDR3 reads CASSPRGRRNTEAFF. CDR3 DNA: TGTGCCAGCAGCCCTAGAGGACGAAGGAACACTGAAGCTTTCTTT.

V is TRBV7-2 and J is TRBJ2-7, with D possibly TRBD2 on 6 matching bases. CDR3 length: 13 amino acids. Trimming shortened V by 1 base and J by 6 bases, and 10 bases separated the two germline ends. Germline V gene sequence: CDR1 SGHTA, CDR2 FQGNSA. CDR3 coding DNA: TGTGCCAGCAGCTTAGAGGCGGGGCGCGAGCAGTACTTC. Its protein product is CASSLEAGREQYF.

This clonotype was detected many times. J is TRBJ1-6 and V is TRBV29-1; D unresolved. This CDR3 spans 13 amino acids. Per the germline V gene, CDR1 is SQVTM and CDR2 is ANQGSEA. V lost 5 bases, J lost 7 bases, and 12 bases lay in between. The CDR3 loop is CSVSWGVNSPLHF. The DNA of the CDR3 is TGCAGCGTTTCCTGGGGAGTAAATTCACCCCTCCACTTT.

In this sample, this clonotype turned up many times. The CDR3 sequence: CASSRQRSNTGELFF. The DNA for the CDR3 is TGTGCCAGCTCACGACAACGCTCGAACACCGGGGAGCTGTTTTTT. The genes are TRBV18 and TRBJ2-2, with D unresolved. This CDR3 contains 15 residues. The V gene's germline CDR1 is KGHSH and CDR2 LQKENI. V was trimmed by 4 bases and J by 0 bases, leaving 9 bases between them.

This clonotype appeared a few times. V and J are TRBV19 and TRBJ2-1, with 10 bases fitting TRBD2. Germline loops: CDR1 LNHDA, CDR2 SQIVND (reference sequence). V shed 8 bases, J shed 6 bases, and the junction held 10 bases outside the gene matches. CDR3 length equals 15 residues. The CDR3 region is CASGTAGGPGNEQFF. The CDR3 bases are TGTGCCAGTGGAACAGCGGGAGGGCCAGGCAATGAGCAGTTCTTC.

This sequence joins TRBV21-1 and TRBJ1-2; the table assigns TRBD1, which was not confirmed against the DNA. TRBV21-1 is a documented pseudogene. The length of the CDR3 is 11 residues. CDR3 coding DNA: TGTGCCAGCAGCATTTTCAGGGTCTACACCTTC. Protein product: CASSIFRVYTF.

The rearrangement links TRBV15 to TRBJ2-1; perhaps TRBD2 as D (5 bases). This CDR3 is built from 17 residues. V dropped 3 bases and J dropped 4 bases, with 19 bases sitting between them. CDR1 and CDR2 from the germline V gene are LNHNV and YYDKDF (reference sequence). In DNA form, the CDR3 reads TGTGCCACCAGCAGTGATCCCGCCGGAGGTGCTTACAATGAGCAGTTCTTC. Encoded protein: CATSSDPAGGAYNEQFF.